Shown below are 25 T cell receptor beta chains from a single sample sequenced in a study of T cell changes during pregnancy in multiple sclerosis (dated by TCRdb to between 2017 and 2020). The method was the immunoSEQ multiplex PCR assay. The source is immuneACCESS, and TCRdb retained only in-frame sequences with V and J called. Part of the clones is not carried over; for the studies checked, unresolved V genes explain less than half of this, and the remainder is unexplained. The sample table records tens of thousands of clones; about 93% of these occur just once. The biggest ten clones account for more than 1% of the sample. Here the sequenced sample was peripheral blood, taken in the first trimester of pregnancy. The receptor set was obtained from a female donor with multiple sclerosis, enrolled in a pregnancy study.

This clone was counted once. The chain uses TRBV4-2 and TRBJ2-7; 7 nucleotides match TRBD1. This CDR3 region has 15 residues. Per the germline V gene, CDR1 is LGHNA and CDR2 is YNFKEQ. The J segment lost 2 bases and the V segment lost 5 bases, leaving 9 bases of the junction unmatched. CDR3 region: CASSALGQSTYEQYF. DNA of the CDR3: TGTGCCAGCAGCGCCTTGGGACAGTCTACCTACGAGCAGTACTTC.

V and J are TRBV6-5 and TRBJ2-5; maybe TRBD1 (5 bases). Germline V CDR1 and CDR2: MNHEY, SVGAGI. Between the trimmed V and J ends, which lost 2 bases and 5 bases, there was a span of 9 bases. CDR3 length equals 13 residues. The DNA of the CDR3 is TGTGCCAGCAGTTACGGGGCAGGGGAGACCCAGTACTTC. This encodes CASSYGAGETQYF.

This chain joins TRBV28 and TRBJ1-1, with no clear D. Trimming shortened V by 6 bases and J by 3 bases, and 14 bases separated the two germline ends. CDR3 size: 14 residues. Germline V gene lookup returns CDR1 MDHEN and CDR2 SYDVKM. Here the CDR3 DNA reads TGTGCCAGCAGCCTCGTGGTTCGGGACACTGAAGCTTTCTTT. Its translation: CASSLVVRDTEAFF.

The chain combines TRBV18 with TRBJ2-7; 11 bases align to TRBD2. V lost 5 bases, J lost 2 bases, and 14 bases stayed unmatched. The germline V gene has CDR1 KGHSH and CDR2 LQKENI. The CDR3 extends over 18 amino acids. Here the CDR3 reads CASSSRLSPSGGTYEQYF. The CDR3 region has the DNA TGTGCCAGCTCATCAAGACTCTCACCTAGCGGGGGGACCTACGAGCAGTACTTC.

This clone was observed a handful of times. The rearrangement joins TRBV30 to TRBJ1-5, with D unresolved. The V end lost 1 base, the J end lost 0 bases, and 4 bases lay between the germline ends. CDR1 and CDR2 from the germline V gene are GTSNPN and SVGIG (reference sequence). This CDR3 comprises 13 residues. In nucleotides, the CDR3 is TGTGCCTGGAGTGGAGATAGCAATCAGCCCCAGCATTTT. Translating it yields CAWSGDSNQPQHF.

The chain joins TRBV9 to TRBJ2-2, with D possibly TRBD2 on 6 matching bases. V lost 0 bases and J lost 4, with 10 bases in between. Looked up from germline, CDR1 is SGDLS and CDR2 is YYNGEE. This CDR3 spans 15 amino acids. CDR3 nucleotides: TGTGCCAGCAGCGTAGGCGGGGCGCCCACCGGGGAGCTGTTTTTT. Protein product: CASSVGGAPTGELFF.

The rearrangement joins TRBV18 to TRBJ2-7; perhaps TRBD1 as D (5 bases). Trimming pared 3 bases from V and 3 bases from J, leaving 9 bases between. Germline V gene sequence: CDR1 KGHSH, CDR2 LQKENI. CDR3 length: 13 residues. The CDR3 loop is CASSPEGVYEQYF. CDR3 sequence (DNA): TGTGCCAGCTCACCTGAAGGGGTCTACGAGCAGTACTTC.

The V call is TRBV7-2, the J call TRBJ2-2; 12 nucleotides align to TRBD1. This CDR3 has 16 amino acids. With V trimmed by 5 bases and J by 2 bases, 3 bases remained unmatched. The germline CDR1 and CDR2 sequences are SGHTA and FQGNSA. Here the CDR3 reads CASSGGTGGNTGELFF. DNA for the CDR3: TGTGCCAGCAGCGGTGGGACAGGGGGCAACACCGGGGAGCTGTTTTTT.

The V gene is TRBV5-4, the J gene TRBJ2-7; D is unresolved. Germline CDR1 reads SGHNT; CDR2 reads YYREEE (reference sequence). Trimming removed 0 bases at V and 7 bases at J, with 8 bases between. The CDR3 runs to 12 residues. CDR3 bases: TGTGCCAGCAGCTTGGGCTCCGCGGAGCAGTACTTC. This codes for CASSLGSAEQYF.

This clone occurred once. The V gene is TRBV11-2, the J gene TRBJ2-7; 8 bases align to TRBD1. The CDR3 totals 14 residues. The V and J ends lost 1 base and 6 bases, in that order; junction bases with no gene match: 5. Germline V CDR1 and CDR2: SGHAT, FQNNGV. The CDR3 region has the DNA TGTGCCAGCAGCTTAGGGCAGGGGGCTGGCGAGCAGTACTTC. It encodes CASSLGQGAGEQYF.

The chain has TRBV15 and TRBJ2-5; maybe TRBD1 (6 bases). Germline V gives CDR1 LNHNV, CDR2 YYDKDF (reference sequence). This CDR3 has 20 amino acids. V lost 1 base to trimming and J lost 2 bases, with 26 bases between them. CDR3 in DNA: TGTGCCACCAGCAGAGTTCAGACAGGAGATAACTTATGGGGGCAAGAGACCCAGTACTTC. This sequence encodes CATSRVQTGDNLWGQETQYF. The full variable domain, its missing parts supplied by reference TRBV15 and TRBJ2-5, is DAMVIQNPRYQVTQFGKPVTLSCSQTLNHNVMYWYQQKSSQAPKLLFHYYDKDFNNEADTPDNFQSRRPNTSFCFLDIRSPGLGDTAMYLCATSRVQTGDNLWGQETQYFGPGTRLLVL.

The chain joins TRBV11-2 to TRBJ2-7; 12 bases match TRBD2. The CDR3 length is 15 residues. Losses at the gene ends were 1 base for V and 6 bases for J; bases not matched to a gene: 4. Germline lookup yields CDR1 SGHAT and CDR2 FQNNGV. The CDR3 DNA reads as TGTGCCAGCAGCTTAGTACTAGCGGGAGGATCCGAGCAGTACTTC. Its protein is CASSLVLAGGSEQYF.

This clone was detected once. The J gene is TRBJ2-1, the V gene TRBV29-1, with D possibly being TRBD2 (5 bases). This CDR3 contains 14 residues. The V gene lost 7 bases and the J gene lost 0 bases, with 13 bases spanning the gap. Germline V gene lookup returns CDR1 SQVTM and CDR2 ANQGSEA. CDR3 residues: CSAKDFSSYNEQFF. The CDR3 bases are TGCAGCGCTAAGGACTTTAGCTCCTACAATGAGCAGTTCTTC.

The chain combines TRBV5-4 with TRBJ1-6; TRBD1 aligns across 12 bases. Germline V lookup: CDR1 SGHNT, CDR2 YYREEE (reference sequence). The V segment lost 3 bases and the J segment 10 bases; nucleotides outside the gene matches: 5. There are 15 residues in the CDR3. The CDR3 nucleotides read TGTGCCAGCAGCTGGGGACAGGGGGCCAGATCACCCCTCCACTTT. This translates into CASSWGQGARSPLHF.

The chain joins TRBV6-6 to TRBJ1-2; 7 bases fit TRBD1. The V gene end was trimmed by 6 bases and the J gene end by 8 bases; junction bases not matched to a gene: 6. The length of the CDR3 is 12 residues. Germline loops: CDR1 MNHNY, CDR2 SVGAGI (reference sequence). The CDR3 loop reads CASSTGVVGYTF. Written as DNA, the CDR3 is TGTGCCAGCAGCACAGGGGTCGTCGGCTACACCTTC.

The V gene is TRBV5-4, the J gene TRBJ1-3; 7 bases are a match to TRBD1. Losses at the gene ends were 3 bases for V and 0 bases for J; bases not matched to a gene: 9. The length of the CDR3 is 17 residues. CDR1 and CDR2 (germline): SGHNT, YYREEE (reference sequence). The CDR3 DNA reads TGTGCCAGCAGCTCCCGTACAGGGGTCTTCTCTGGAAACACCATATATTTT. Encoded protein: CASSSRTGVFSGNTIYF. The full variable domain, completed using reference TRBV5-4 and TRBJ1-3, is ETGVTQSPTHLIKTRGQQVTLRCSSQSGHNTVSWYQQALGQGPQFIFQYYREEENGRGNFPPRFSGLQFPNYSSELNVNALELDDSALYLCASSSRTGVFSGNTIYFGEGSWLTVV.

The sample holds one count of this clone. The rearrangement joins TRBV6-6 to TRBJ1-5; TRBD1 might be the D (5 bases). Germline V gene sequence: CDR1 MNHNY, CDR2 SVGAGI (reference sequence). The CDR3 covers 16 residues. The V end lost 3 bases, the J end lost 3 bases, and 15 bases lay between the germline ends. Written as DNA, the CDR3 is TGTGCCAGCAGTTATCTAGGGGTGCAGCCCAATCAGCCCCAGCATTTT. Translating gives CASSYLGVQPNQPQHF.

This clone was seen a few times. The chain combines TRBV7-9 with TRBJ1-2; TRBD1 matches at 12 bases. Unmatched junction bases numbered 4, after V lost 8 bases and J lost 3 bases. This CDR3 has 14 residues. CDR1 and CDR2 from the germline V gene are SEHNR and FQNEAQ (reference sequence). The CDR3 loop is CASSGTGGDYGYTF. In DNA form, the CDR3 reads TGTGCCAGCTCCGGGACAGGGGGCGACTATGGCTACACCTTC.

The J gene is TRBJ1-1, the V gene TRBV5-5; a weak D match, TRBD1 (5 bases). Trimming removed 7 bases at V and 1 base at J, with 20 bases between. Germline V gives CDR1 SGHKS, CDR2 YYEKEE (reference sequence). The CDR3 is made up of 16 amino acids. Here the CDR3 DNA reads TGTGCCAGCGGGTTATGGGGGGGAATGACGAACACTGAAGCTTTCTTT. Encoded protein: CASGLWGGMTNTEAFF.

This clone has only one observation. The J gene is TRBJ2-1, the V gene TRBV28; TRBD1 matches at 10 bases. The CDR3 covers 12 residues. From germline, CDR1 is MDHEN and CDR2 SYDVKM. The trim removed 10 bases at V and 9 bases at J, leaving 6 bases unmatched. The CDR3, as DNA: TGTGCCACGGACAGGGGGATGGGTGAGCAGTTCTTC. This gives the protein CATDRGMGEQFF.

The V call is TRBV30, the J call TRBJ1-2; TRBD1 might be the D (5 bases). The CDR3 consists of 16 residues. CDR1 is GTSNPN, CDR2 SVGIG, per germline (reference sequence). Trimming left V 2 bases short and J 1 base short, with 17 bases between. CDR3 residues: CAWSLLGGMINYGYTF. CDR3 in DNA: TGTGCCTGGAGTCTCCTTGGGGGGATGATTAACTATGGCTACACCTTC. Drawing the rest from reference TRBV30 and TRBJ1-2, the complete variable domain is SQTIHQWPATLVQPVGSPLSLECTVEGTSNPNLYWYRQAAGRGLQLLFYSVGIGQISSEVPQNLSASRPQDRQFILSSKKLLLSDSGFYLCAWSLLGGMINYGYTFGSGTRLTVV.

This CDR3 reads CSAGPVAEQYF. In DNA form, the CDR3 reads TGCAGTGCGGGGCCGGTAGCGGAGCAGTATTTT. The chain couples TRBV20-1 to TRBJ2-3; the D gene is possibly TRBD2 (6 bases). There are 11 residues in the CDR3. Deletions cut 6 bases from V and 11 bases from J, with 15 bases between. From germline, CDR1 is DFQATT and CDR2 SNEGSKA (reference sequence).

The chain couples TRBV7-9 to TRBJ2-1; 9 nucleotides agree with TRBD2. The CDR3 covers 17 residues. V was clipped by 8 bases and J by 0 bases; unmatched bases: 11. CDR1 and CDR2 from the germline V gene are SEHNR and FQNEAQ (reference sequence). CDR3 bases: TGTGCCAGCCGGGAGGGGGCTAGCGGGACCTCCTACAATGAGCAGTTCTTC. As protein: CASREGASGTSYNEQFF.

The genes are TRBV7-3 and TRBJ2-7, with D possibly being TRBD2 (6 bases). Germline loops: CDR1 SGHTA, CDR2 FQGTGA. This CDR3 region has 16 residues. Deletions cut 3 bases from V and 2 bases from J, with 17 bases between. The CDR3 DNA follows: TGTGCCAGCAGCTTGGTTGGGGGGAGAGCACCCTACGAGCAGTACTTC. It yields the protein CASSLVGGRAPYEQYF.

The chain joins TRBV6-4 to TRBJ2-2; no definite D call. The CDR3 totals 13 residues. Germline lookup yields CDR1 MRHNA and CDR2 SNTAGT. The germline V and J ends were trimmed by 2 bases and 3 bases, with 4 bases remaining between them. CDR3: CASSDSDTGELFF. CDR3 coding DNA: TGTGCCAGCAGTGACAGCGACACCGGGGAGCTGTTTTTT.